This TCR beta chain derives from a study of blood T cell repertoires in COVID-19. Method: immunoSEQ multiplex PCR; TCRdb's copy keeps in-frame clones and lacks some. The sample has fewer than 450,000 clones, approximately 89% seen once. This clone was observed a handful of times. Germline V gene sequence: CDR1 WSHSY, CDR2 SAAADI. Between the trimmed V and J ends, which lost 10 bases and 8 bases, there was a span of 18 bases. The CDR3 consists of 13 residues. The TCR sequence derives from a young woman who had recovered from COVID-19. Input material: peripheral blood. The V and J genes are TRBV10-2 and TRBJ2-1; D is perhaps TRBD2 (6 bases). The CDR3 is CATWGTRTDEQFF. DNA of the CDR3: TGCGCCACCTGGGGGACTCGGACGGATGAGCAGTTCTTC.